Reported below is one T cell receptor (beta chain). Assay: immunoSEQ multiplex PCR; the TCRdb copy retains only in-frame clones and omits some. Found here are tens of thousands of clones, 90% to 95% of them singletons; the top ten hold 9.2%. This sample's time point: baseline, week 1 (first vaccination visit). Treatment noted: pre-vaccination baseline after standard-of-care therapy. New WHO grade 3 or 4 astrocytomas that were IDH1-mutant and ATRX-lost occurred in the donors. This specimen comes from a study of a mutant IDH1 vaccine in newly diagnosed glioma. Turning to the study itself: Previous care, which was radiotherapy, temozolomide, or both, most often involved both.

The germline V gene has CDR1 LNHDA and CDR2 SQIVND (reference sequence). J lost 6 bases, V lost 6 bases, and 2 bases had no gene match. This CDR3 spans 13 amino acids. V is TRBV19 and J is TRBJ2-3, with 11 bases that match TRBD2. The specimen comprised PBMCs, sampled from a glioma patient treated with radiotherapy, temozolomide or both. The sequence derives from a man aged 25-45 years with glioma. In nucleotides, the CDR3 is TGTGCCAGTAGGACTAGCGGGGAGGATACGCAGTATTTT. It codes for CASRTSGEDTQYF.